Sequencing of this T cell receptor beta chain was carried out in a study of Graves' ophthalmopathy and Graves' hyperthyroidism (dated by TCRdb to between 2018 and 2020). About the investigation overall: Hyperthyroidism was defined as stable when no progression to ophthalmopathy occurred within 18 months of follow-up. TCR beta repertoire signatures were used to distinguish Graves' ophthalmopathy from Graves' hyperthyroidism and to predict progression to ophthalmopathy. Following sample collection, hyperthyroidism patients were given methimazole at a starting dose of 30 mg daily, and ophthalmopathy patients were given high-dose intravenous methylprednisolone. T-cell repertoires of thyroid tissue and blood were compared in about 6 hyperthyroidism patients. In total, 135 blood samples were TCR-sequenced: some 43 ophthalmopathy, over 70 hyperthyroidism and around 17 hyperthyroidism-to-ophthalmopathy patients. To explore V-J signatures that distinguish ophthalmopathy from hyperthyroidism, a discovery set of about 99 patients was enrolled, made up of roughly 41 with ophthalmopathy and around 57 with stable hyperthyroidism. For independent validation, a separate cohort was made up of around 19 hyperthyroidism patients plus 17 patients who later progressed from hyperthyroidism to ophthalmopathy. The paper's findings and limits, for the study overall: In cross-validation, the 13-signature model distinguished ophthalmopathy from stable hyperthyroidism with 87.88% sensitivity and roughly 81% specificity, while in the test set the corresponding values were about 79% and 69%. In validation, the model predicted ophthalmopathy progression with about 71% sensitivity and 72% to 80% specificity; some 13 predicted patients were CT-confirmed with GO in a median of approximately six months. Among expanded thyroid clonotypes with frequency above 0.001, most also showed up in blood, which suggests that blood repertoires may reflect the thyroid immune response. No statistical method was used to set the sample size in advance, and the investigators knew which group each participant was assigned to.

Hyperthyroidism patients were newly diagnosed, were aged 18 to 65 years, and had a disease duration under 2 months. Patients were excluded if they had other autoimmune diseases, uncontrolled infections, pregnancy or lactation. Diagnosis relied on clinical symptoms, serum thyroxine, TRAb, thyroid ultrasound and orbital computed tomography. Trizol reagent was used to extract the total RNA, and its quality was then checked on an Agilent 2100 Bioanalyzer. TCR beta CDR3 regions were amplified from RNA transcripts for repertoire sequencing. A first-round RT-PCR used HTBI primers with the Qiagen OneStep RT-PCR kit, followed by a second-round multiplex PCR, size selection and purification. Sequencing of the libraries was carried out on an Illumina HiSeq2000 in paired-end mode with 100 bp reads. The paper's processing steps were these. Reads were processed with SOAPnuke, discarding reads with adapters, uncalled bases, mean Phred below 15, or no exact constant-primer or identifier match. High-quality paired reads were merged with COPE v1.2.5. Each unique nucleotide sequence was defined as a clonotype, and clonotypes were aligned to IMGT TRB V, D and J references with MiTCR v1.1. Only V-J combinations with frequency above 0.0001 were analysed, covering approximately 99% of repertoires. For each V-J combination, a TCR clonal expansion and chaos score was defined as the ratio of F50 clonal expansion to chaos observed in the TCRdist matrix. Welch's t-statistics and random forest were used to narrow the features down to roughly twelve V-J combinations, which were then fed into a naive Bayes classifier. The similarity between thyroid and blood repertoires was quantified using the Morisita-Horn index. TCRdb reworked the public reads: Q25 trimming with fastp, MiXCR clone assembly, productive beta chains retained. Rows with one shared CDR3 protein collapse into an entry with the most common genes and DNA. TCRdb's processing, not the authors', yielded these V and J calls. The sample table records about 500,000 distinct CDR3 sequences; 39% of these occur just once. In total, the top ten clones hold 3.5% to 5% of the sample.

In the case of this clonotype: The antigen it binds to is not known. No per-base quality is available; no much larger clone lies one base away.

The trim is 4 bases for V and 9 bases for J, with a gap of 23 bases between the germline ends. CDR1 and CDR2 (SGHKS, YYEKEE) derive from the germline V gene (reference sequence). From the cysteine up to the phenylalanine, the CDR3 has a length of 15 residues. Only CDR3 DNA remains: 45 bases, in frame from the first base. The sequenced sample consisted of peripheral blood or thyroid tissue (not recorded which). The source is an adult man with Graves' hyperthyroidism. Recombination joined TRBV5-5 with TRBJ2-7; the D gene is possibly TRBD2, with 5 bases matching. CDR3 sequence: CASSPRGGRSLGQYF. The DNA sequence is TGTGCCAGCAGCCCCCGAGGCGGGCGTTCTTTGGGGCAGTACTTC.